This TCR beta chain was profiled in a study of response to subunit inactivated influenza vaccine. MiXCR was run by TCRdb on the RT-PCR reads, yielding one entry per CDR3 protein. The repertoire has around 490,000 distinct CDR3 sequences, approximately 7.6% of them found once; the top ten carry approximately 13%. V lost 5 bases and J 6 bases, leaving 17 bases between the germline ends. The CDR3 runs 16 residues. CDR1 MGHRA and CDR2 YSYEKL come from the germline V gene. This receptor was obtained from a man aged 45-69 years who received an inactivated influenza vaccine. The chain uses TRBV4-1 and TRBJ1-6, with a possible D match to TRBD1 (6 bases). The source material was PBMCs from blood, sampled roughly 24 months after vaccination. The DNA for the CDR3 is TGCGCCAGCAGCTCCACTCACAGGGACGGTAATTCACCCCTCCACTTT. It translates to CASSSTHRDGNSPLHF.